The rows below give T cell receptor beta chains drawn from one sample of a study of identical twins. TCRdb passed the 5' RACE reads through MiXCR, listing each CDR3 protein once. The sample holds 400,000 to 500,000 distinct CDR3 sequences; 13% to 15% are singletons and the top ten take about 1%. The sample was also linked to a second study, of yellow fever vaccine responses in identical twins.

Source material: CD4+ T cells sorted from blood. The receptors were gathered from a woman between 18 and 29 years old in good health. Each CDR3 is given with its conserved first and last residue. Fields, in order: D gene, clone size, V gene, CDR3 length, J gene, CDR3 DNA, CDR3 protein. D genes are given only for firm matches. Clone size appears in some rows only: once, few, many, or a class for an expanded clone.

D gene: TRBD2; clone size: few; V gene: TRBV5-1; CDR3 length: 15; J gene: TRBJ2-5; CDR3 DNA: TGCGCCAGCAGCTTGGTTAGCGGGGGCCAAGAGACCCAGTACTTC; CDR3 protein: CASSLVSGGQETQYF
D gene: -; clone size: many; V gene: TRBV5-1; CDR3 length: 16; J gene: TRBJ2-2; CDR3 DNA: TGCGCCAGCAGCTTACTAGAAAGGAAGGGCACCGGGGAGCTGTTTTTT; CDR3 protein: CASSLLERKGTGELFF
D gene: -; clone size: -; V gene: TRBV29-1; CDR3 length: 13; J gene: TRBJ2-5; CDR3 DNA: TGCAGCGTTGAAGGCTGGCCGCAAGAGACCCAGTACTTC; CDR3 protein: CSVEGWPQETQYF
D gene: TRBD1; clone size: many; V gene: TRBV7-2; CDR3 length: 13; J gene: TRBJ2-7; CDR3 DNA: TGTGCCAGCAGCTTAAAACAGGGGGCCGAGCAGTACTTC; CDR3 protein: CASSLKQGAEQYF
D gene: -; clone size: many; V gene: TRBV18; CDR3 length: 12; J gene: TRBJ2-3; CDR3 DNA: TGTGCCAGCTCATCCTCGGCAGATACGCAGTATTTT; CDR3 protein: CASSSSADTQYF
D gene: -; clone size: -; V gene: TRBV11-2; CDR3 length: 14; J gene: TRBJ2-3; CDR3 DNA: TGTGCCAGCCGGGGTCGGCTTTCGTCCGATACGCAGTATTTT; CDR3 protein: CASRGRLSSDTQYF
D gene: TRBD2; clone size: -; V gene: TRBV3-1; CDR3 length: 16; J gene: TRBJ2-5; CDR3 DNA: TGTGCCAGCAGCCGTCGGACTAGCGGGGGCCAAGAGACCCAGTACTTC; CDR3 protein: CASSRRTSGGQETQYF
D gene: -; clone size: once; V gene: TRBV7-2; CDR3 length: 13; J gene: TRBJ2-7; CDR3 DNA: TGTGCCAGCAGCTTGCAGGAACCCTACGAGCAGTACTTC; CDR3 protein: CASSLQEPYEQYF
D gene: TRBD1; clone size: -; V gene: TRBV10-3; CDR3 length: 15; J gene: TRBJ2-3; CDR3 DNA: TGTGCCATCAGTGAGTGGACAGGAGGCACAGATACGCAGTATTTT; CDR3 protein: CAISEWTGGTDTQYF
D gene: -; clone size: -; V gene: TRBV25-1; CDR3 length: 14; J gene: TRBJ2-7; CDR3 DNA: TGTGCCAGCAGTGAAGTACCTAGCGCGGGGGAGCAGTACTTC; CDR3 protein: CASSEVPSAGEQYF